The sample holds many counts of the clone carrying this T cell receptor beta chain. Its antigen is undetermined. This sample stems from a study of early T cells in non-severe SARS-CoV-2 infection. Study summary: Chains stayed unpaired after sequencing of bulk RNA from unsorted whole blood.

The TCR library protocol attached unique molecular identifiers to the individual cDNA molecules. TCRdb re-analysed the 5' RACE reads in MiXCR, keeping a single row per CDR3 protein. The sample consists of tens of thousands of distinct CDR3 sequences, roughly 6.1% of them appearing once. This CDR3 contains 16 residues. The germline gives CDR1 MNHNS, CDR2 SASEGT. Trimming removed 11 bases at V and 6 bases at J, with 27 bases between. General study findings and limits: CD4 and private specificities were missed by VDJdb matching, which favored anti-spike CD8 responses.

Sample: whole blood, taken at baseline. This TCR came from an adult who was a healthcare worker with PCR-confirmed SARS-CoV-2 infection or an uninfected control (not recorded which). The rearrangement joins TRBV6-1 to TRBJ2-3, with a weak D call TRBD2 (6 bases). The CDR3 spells CAVTPGARGLGDTQYF. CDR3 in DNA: TGTGCCGTCACCCCGGGAGCAAGGGGATTAGGGGATACGCAGTATTTT.